The T cell receptor beta chain described here comes from a study of blood T cells in healthy people across ages. Study-wide findings and caveats: Per-million-T-cell TCR beta diversity fell roughly linearly with age.

No fewer than 6 micrograms of total RNA were isolated from every sample. The authors ran a second PCR of about 7 to 11 cycles using a sample-barcoded 5' primer and a J-beta primer mix. Individual samples furnished no less than 2.5 million CDR3-containing paired-end reads apiece. TCRdb reprocessed the 5' RACE reads with MiXCR, giving one entry per CDR3 protein. The sample holds under 1 million distinct CDR3 sequences; roughly 44% are singletons and the top ten take about 19%. The CDR3 contains 13 residues. Germline V gives CDR1 SGHTA, CDR2 FQGNSA. Concerning this clonotype: Its antigen is still unknown. At one boundary the junction diverges from the germline segment, which might be a read error.

The sample taken for sequencing was blood. The TCR sequence derives from a man in his sixties in good health. The chain is built from TRBV7-2 and TRBJ1-6, with D unresolved. CDR3 sequence: CASSLGANSPPHF. The CDR3 coding sequence is TGTGCCAGCAGCTTAGGCGCAAATTCACCCCCCCACTTT.